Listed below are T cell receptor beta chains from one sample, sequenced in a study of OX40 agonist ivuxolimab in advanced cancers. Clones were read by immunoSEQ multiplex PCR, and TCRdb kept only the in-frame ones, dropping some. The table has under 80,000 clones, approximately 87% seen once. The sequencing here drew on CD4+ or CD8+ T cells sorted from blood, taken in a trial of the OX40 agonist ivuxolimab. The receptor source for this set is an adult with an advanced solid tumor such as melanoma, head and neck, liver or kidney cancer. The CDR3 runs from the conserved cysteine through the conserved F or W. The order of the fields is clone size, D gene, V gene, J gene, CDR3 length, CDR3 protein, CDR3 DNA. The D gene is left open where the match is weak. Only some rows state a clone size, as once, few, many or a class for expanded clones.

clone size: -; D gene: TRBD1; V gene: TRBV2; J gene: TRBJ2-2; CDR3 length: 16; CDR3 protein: CASSNSDRGLAGELFF; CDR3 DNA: TGTGCCAGCAGTAATTCTGACAGGGGGCTTGCCGGGGAGCTGTTTTTT
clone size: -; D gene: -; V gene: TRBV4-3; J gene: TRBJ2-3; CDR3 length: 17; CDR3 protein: CASSQDLGGSVTDTQYF; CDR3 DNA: TGCGCCAGCAGCCAAGATCTGGGGGGAAGCGTCACAGATACGCAGTATTTT
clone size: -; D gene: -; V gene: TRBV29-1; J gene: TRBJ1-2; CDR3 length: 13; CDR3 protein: CSAFRTDLKGYTF; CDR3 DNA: TGCAGCGCTTTCCGGACGGACCTGAAGGGCTACACCTTC
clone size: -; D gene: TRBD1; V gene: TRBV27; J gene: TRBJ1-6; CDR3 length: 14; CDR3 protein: CASTGQKKNSPLHF; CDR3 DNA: TGTGCCAGCACGGGACAGAAAAAAAATTCACCCCTCCACTTT
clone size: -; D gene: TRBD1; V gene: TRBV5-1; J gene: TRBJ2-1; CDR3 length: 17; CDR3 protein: CASSLGKGQGTRNEQFF; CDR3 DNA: TGCGCCAGCAGCTTGGGCAAGGGACAGGGGACCCGTAATGAGCAGTTCTTC
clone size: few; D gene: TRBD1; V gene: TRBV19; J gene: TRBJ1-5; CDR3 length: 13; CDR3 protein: CATRQGPNQPQHF; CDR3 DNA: TGTGCCACGAGACAGGGGCCCAATCAGCCCCAGCATTTT
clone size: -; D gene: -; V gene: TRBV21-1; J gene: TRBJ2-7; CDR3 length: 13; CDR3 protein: CASPSGSSYEQYF; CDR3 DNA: TGTGCCAGCCCGAGCGGGAGCTCCTACGAGCAGTACTTC
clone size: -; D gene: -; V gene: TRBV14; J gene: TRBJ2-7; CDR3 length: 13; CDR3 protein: CASSQGGKAEQYF; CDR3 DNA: TGTGCCAGCAGCCAAGGGGGTAAAGCCGAGCAGTACTTC
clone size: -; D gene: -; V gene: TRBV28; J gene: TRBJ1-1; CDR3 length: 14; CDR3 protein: CASSSQSPPGEAFF; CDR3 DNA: TGTGCCAGCAGCAGTCAGTCACCCCCAGGGGAAGCTTTCTTT
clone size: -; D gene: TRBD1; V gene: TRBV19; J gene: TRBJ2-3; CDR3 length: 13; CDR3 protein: CASRLDRWDTQYF; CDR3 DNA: TGTGCCAGTAGGTTGGACAGGTGGGATACGCAGTATTTT
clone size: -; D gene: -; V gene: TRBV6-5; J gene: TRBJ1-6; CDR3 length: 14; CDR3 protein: CASSSGPPSSPLHF; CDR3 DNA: TGTGCCAGCAGCTCGGGACCGCCTTCCTCACCCCTCCACTTT
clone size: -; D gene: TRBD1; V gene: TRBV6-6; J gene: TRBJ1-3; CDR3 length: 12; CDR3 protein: CASSSVPGQPKF; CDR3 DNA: TGTGCCAGCAGTTCCGTTCCGGGACAGCCTAAATTT
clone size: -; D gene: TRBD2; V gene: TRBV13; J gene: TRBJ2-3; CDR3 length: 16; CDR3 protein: CASSQEREAFTDTQYF; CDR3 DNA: TGTGCCAGCAGTCAAGAGCGGGAGGCGTTCACAGATACGCAGTATTTT
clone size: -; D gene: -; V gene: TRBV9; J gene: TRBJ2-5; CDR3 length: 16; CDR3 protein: CASSVPGIGGQETQYF; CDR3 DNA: TGTGCCAGCAGCGTACCGGGCATTGGGGGCCAAGAGACCCAGTACTTC
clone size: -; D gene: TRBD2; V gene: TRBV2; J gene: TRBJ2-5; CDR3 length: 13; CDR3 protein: CASTGLEHETQYF; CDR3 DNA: TGTGCCAGCACGGGACTAGAGCATGAGACCCAGTACTTC
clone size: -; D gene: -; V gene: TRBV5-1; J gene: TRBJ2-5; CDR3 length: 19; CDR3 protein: CASSLGFGRGSGGQETQYF; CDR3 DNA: TGCGCCAGCAGCTTGGGCTTCGGACGTGGTAGCGGAGGACAAGAGACCCAGTACTTC
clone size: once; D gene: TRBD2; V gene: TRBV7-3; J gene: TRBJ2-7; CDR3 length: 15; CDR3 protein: CASSSQPGGSYEQYF; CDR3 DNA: TGTGCCAGCAGTTCCCAACCGGGAGGGTCCTACGAGCAGTACTTC
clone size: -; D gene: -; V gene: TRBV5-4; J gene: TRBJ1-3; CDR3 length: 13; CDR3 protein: CASSLESGNTIYF; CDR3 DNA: TGTGCCAGCAGCCTTGAATCTGGAAACACCATATATTTT
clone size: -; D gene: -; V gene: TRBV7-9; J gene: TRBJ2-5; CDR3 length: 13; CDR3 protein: CASSSSPQETQYF; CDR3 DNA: TGTGCCAGCAGCTCCTCCCCCCAAGAGACCCAGTACTTC
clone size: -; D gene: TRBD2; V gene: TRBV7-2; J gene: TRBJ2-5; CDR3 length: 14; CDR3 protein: CASSFVLATETQYF; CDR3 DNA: TGTGCCAGCAGCTTCGTACTAGCGACTGAGACCCAGTACTTC
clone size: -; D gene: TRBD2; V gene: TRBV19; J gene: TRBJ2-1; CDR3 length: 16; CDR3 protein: CASTHTIAGGYNEQFF; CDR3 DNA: TGTGCCAGCACACATACTATAGCGGGGGGCTACAATGAGCAGTTCTTC
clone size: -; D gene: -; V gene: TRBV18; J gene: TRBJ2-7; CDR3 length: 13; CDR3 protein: CASSLEQAYEQYF; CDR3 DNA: TGTGCCAGCTCACTAGAACAGGCCTACGAGCAGTACTTC
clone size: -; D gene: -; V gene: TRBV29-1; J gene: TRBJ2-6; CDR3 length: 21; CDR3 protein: CSVRVGDRERLRSSGANVLTF; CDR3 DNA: TGCAGCGTTCGAGTGGGAGATAGGGAGAGGCTACGGAGCTCTGGGGCCAACGTCCTGACTTTC
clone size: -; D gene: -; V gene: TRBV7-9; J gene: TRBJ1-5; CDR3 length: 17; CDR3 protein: CASSFNPRGGSNQPQHF; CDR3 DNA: TGTGCCAGCAGCTTTAACCCACGGGGTGGGAGCAATCAGCCCCAGCATTTT
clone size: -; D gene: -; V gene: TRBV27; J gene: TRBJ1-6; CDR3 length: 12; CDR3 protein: CASSFYNSPLHF; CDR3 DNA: TGTGCCAGCAGTTTCTATAATTCACCCCTCCACTTT
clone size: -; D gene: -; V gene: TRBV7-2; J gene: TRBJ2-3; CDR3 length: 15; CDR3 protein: CASSLGSSSTDTQYF; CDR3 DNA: TGTGCCAGCAGCTTAGGGTCGTCTAGCACAGATACGCAGTATTTT
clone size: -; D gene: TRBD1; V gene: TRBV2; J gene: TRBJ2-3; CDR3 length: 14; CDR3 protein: CASSVTGGTDTQYF; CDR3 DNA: TGTGCCAGCAGTGTTACAGGGGGCACAGATACGCAGTATTTT
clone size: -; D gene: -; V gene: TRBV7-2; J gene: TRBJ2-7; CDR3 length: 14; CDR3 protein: CASSPRDGSYEQYF; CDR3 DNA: TGTGCCAGCAGCCCCAGGGACGGGTCCTACGAGCAGTACTTC
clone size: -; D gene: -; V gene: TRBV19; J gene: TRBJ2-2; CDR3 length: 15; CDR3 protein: CASSITAQGVGELFF; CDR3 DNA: TGTGCCAGTAGTATTACGGCCCAAGGGGTCGGGGAGCTGTTTTTT
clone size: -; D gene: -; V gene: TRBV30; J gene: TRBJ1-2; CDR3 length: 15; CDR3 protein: CAWSVTDSSNYGYTF; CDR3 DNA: TGTGCCTGGAGTGTTACGGACAGCAGCAACTATGGCTACACCTTC
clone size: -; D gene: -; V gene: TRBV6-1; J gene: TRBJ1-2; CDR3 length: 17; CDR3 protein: CASSDIQGIGSNYGYTF; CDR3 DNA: TGTGCCAGCAGTGATATCCAGGGCATAGGTAGTAACTATGGCTACACCTTC
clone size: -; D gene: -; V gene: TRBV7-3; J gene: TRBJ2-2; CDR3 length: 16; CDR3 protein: CASSLKAGRTSGELFF; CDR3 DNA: TGTGCCAGCAGCTTAAAGGCGGGGCGCACGAGCGGGGAGCTGTTTTTT
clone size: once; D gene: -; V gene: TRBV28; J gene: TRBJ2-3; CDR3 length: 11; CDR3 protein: CASRQGGAQYF; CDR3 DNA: TGTGCCAGCAGACAAGGGGGAGCGCAGTATTTT